This TCR beta chain emerged from a study of blood T cell repertoires in COVID-19. Source study methods: How many nucleated cells were present was estimated from reference gene primer amplification. Produced via immunoSEQ multiplex PCR; TCRdb's table is partial and in-frame only. V and J calls and clone size are given by that table; D and trimming were obtained from the DNA. The sample yields about 110,000 clones, over 75% seen once. Germline V gives CDR1 GTSNPN, CDR2 SVGIG (reference sequence). V shed 1 base and J 8 bases; nucleotides not matched to a gene: 7. There are 14 residues in the CDR3. The chain couples TRBV30 to TRBJ2-1; 8 nucleotides agree with TRBD2. The TCR originated in a woman in her 70s with acute or convalescent COVID-19. Sequences were obtained from peripheral blood. The CDR3 is CAWSELAGGYEQFF. DNA for the CDR3: TGTGCCTGGAGTGAGTTGGCGGGAGGCTATGAGCAGTTCTTC.